This TCR beta chain originates from a study of a mutant IDH1 vaccine in newly diagnosed glioma. Turning to the study itself: Patients were started on vaccination 4-6 weeks after radiotherapy alone, or with temozolomide cycles. Standard pretreatment was either radiotherapy, temozolomide, or, for most, radiochemotherapy with temozolomide. Study results and caveats: Overall, about 93% of patients had vaccine-induced immune responses.

With 7 bases removed from V and 9 bases from J, the gap between germline ends came to 22 bases. There are 15 residues in the CDR3. Germline V CDR1 and CDR2: MNHNY, SVGAGI (reference sequence). For this clone: Its target is unknown.

TCRdb's table, derived via immunoSEQ multiplex PCR, lists solely in-frame clones and lacks some. Here the sample spans about 84,000 clones, about 81% being singletons. Regarding time point: week 47, end of study. Vaccination comprised doses that each held 300 ug of mutant IDH1 20-mer peptide, plus topical imiquimod. Patients were given eight vaccinations, scheduled in weeks 1, 3, 5, 7, 11, 15, 19 and 23. This specimen consisted of PBMCs, obtained from a glioma patient whose treatment included an IDH1 peptide vaccine. The TCR sequence derives from a man aged 35-49 years with glioma. The V call is TRBV6-6, the J call TRBJ2-1; the D gene is possibly TRBD1 (7 bases). This chain's CDR3 is CASIPQGTHGGEQFF. The CDR3 DNA reads TGTGCCAGCATTCCACAGGGGACCCACGGGGGTGAGCAGTTCTTC.